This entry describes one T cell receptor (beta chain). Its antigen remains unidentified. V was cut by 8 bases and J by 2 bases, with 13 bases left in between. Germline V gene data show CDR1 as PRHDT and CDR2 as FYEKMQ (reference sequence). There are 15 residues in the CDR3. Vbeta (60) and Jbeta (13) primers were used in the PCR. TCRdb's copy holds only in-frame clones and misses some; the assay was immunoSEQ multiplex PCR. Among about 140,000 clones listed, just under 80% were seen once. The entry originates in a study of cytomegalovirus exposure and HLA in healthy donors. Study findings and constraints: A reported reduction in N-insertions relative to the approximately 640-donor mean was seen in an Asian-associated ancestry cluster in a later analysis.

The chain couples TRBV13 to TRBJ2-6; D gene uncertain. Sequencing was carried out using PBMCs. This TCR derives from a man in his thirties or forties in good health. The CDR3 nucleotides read TGTGCCAGCTCCCCCTCTTTCGCTGGGGCCAACGTCCTGACTTTC. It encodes CASSPSFAGANVLTF.